This T cell receptor beta chain emerged from a study of control samples from healthy donors and cancer patients (dated by TCRdb to about 2020). Concerning this clone itself: Its antigen has not been determined. No base qualities exist here, and no much larger clone lies one base off it.

For CDR1 and CDR2, the germline V gene lists SGHNT and YENEEA. At the junction V is shortened by 2 bases and J by 3 bases, with 10 bases in between. The CDR3 has 14 amino acids, counting the end cysteine and phenylalanine. Only the CDR3 region is kept as DNA, spanning 42 bases read in frame from base 1. The library was made by the immunoSEQ multiplex PCR assay. The table comes from immuneACCESS by way of TCRdb, which keeps in-frame sequences with V and J called. Part of the clones is missing from these tables; in studies checked, under half for an unresolved V gene and the rest for unknown reasons. Within this sample are 75,000 to 95,000 clones, with 75% to 95% of them counted one time only. Of the sample, around 3.5% falls within the top ten clones.

This TCR was sampled from a woman in her late teens or twenties in good health. The receptor chain draws on TRBV11-3 and TRBJ1-2; D gene: possibly TRBD1, on 5 matching bases. The sample comprised blood. The nucleotides are TGTGCCAGCAGCTTATCGGGGGGAGACTATGGCTACACCTTC. Translated, it gives CASSLSGGDYGYTF.